This TCR beta chain is from a study of naive and memory T cell subsets. This CDR3 region has 13 residues. Germline V gene lookup returns CDR1 MNHNY and CDR2 SVGAGI (reference sequence). V was trimmed by 2 bases and J by 0 bases, leaving 3 bases between them. Two oligonucleotides, mixed equimolar, formed the beta constant-region primer covering TRBC1 and TRBC2. In TCRdb, the UMI-ligation and nested PCR reads were re-called with MiXCR into one record per CDR3 protein. The table records over 25,000 distinct CDR3 sequences, around 10% of them present only once. This clonotype was observed a handful of times.

The receptor's source is a human donor in good health. The chain carries TRBV6-6 and TRBJ2-3; no clear D. The sample was effector memory CD4+ T cells from blood. Subset in this sample: effector memory, CD45RA- CD27-. CDR3 loop: CASSYLSTDTQYF. Written as DNA, the CDR3 is TGTGCCAGCAGTTACCTTAGCACAGATACGCAGTATTTT.